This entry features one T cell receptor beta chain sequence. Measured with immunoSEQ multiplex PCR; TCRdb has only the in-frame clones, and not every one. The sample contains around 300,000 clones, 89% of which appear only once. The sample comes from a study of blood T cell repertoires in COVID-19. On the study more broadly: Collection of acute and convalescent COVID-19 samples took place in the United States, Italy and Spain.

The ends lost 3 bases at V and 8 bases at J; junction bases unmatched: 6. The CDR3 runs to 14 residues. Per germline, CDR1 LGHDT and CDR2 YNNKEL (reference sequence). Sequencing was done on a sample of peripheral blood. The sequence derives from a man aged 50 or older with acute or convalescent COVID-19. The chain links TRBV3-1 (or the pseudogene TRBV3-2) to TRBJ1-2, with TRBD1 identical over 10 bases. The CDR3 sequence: CASSHRQGAVGYTF. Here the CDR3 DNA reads TGTGCCAGCAGCCATCGACAGGGGGCGGTCGGCTACACCTTC.